The rows below give T cell receptor beta chains drawn from one sample of a study of blood T cell repertoires in COVID-19. TCRdb's copy holds only in-frame clones and misses some; the assay was immunoSEQ multiplex PCR. The table includes fewer than 300,000 clones, roughly 88% detected once. The sequencing input was peripheral blood. The source is a woman under 40 with acute or convalescent COVID-19. Each CDR3 is given without its conserved first and last residue. Fields, in order: J gene, V gene, CDR3 protein.

J: TRBJ1-1; V: TRBV2; CDR3: ASMAGTVYEAF
J: TRBJ2-3; V: TRBV11-3; CDR3: ASSLGPAGRTDTQY
J: TRBJ2-3; V: TRBV7-2; CDR3: ASSLDRIDTQY
J: TRBJ2-2; V: TRBV30; CDR3: AWSRLAGAGTGELF
J: TRBJ2-1; V: TRBV1; CDR3: TSSLEGKFDNEQF
J: TRBJ2-7; V: TRBV29-1; CDR3: SVAAGLSSYEQY
J: TRBJ2-2; V: TRBV11-2; CDR3: ASSRQGASGELF
J: TRBJ2-7; V: TRBV5-1; CDR3: ASNEGSSYEQY
J: TRBJ1-5; V: TRBV19; CDR3: ASSEQGVNQPQH
J: TRBJ1-6; V: TRBV6-5; CDR3: ASSYVNNSPLH
J: TRBJ1-5; V: TRBV30; CDR3: AWSDGPGQPQH
J: TRBJ2-7; V: TRBV10-3; CDR3: AISTSGEYEQY
J: TRBJ2-7; V: TRBV4-3; CDR3: ASPKIVAAGFYEQY
J: TRBJ2-7; V: TRBV18; CDR3: ASSPQPGLAGAYEQY
J: TRBJ1-1; V: TRBV5-6; CDR3: ASSQRGQLNTEAF
J: TRBJ2-1; V: TRBV10-3; CDR3: AISDTYNEQF
J: TRBJ2-5; V: TRBV6-5; CDR3: ASSSPGLATGTQY
J: TRBJ1-1; V: TRBV6-5; CDR3: ASSYRSDRRTEAF
J: TRBJ2-7; V: TRBV3-1/TRBV3-2; CDR3: ASIGQGPYEQY
J: TRBJ1-6; V: TRBV16; CDR3: ASSSYRDYNSPLH
J: TRBJ2-7; V: TRBV6-5; CDR3: ASSYSRQGAYEQY
J: TRBJ2-3; V: TRBV25-1; CDR3: ASSGRGQRTDTQY
J: TRBJ1-4; V: TRBV18; CDR3: ASSPQQSNEKLF
J: TRBJ1-5; V: TRBV27; CDR3: ASSLSPDQPQH
J: TRBJ2-1; V: TRBV7-9; CDR3: ASSDRNEQF
J: TRBJ2-3; V: TRBV2; CDR3: ASSGLAGGTDTQY
J: TRBJ2-5; V: TRBV11-2; CDR3: ASSLGTSGTQETQY
J: TRBJ2-7; V: TRBV7-8; CDR3: ASSLESRLGTGTYEQY
J: TRBJ2-1; V: TRBV7-2; CDR3: ASSFPGPLNSYNEQF
J: TRBJ2-5; V: TRBV18; CDR3: ASSPRSGLQETQY
J: TRBJ2-7; V: TRBV19; CDR3: ASNAGVPYEQY
J: TRBJ1-4; V: TRBV3-1/TRBV3-2; CDR3: ASSLLGGAGQYEKLF
J: TRBJ2-1; V: TRBV6-1; CDR3: ASSLGLAVSNEQF
J: TRBJ2-7; V: TRBV5-1; CDR3: ASSSPGGGAAYEQY
J: TRBJ2-2; V: TRBV5-1; CDR3: ASSLGLQGGTGELF
J: TRBJ2-3; V: TRBV7-8; CDR3: ASSRRLAGDSDTQY
J: TRBJ2-1; V: TRBV5-1; CDR3: ASSLVAGSSYNEQF
J: TRBJ1-5; V: TRBV12-3/TRBV12-4; CDR3: ASSDSDQPQH
J: TRBJ2-4; V: TRBV2; CDR3: ASSEALNLAAF
J: TRBJ1-6; V: TRBV9; CDR3: ASSSGTPNSPLH
J: TRBJ1-4; V: TRBV19; CDR3: ATQAGQGAEKLF
J: TRBJ1-1; V: TRBV5-1; CDR3: ASSRTGGVGNTEAF
J: TRBJ1-1; V: TRBV29-1; CDR3: SVRDSVTEAF
J: TRBJ2-7; V: TRBV30; CDR3: ACTGREGYEQY
J: TRBJ2-7; V: TRBV5-1; CDR3: ASSREGYEQY